This TCR beta chain emerged from a study of blood T cell repertoires in COVID-19. Study-level background: Specimens from acute and convalescent COVID-19 originated in the United States, Italy and Spain. PBMCs, B-cell-depleted T cells, or T cells provided the cDNA or gDNA that made up the material.

Germline CDR1 is SGDLS and CDR2 is YYNGEE. V was pared by 3 bases and J by 4 bases, with 7 bases of the junction left unmatched. The CDR3 totals 15 residues. Original handling: Researchers report that nucleated cell counts were estimated from reference gene primer amplification. The protocol was immunoSEQ multiplex PCR, while the TCRdb copy is restricted to in-frame clones and leaves out a portion. V and J calls and clone size are given by that table; D and trimming were obtained from the DNA. The sample records about 76,000 clones, approximately 89% being singletons. The source is a man between 50 and 59 years old with active COVID-19. Sequences were obtained from peripheral blood. This chain links TRBV9 with TRBJ1-1, with 9 bases that match TRBD1. Here the CDR3 reads CASSAEATGGTEAFF. For the CDR3, the DNA is TGTGCCAGCAGCGCAGAAGCGACAGGGGGCACTGAAGCTTTCTTT.